The 22 T cell receptor beta chains below were found in one sample sequenced in a study of PD-1 blockade in mismatch repair-deficient tumors. Sequencing was performed with immunoSEQ multiplex PCR; in TCRdb, only in-frame clones are kept and a portion is missing. Found here are some 85,000 clones, 80% to 90% of them singletons; the top ten hold approximately 5.5%. Sequencing was performed on peripheral blood, taken 44 weeks after starting pembrolizumab. These receptors originate from an adult with mismatch repair-deficient cancer.

The rearrangement uses TRBV5-4 and TRBJ2-7; either TRBD1 or TRBD2 may fit D (5 bases each). The ends were cut back, 4 bases at V and 0 bases at J, with 14 bases in the middle. The germline V gene has CDR1 SGHNT and CDR2 YYREEE (reference sequence). This CDR3 has 15 residues. The CDR3, as DNA: TGTGCCAGCAGCCCTAACGGGGCCAACTCCTACGAGCAGTACTTC. Protein: CASSPNGANSYEQYF.

As DNA, the CDR3 is TGTGCCAGCAGCCAAGACACAGATACGCAGTATTTT. It is translated as CASSQDTDTQYF. The chain combines TRBV5-4 with TRBJ2-3; the D is unclear. Trimming pared 4 bases from V and 2 bases from J, leaving 5 bases between. Germline assignment: CDR1 SGHNT and CDR2 YYREEE (reference sequence). The CDR3 is 12 amino acids.

This sequence joins TRBV5-1 and TRBJ2-5, with unresolved D. The CDR3 sequence is 14 residues long. Germline values: CDR1 SGHRS, CDR2 YFSETQ. V gave up 0 bases and J gave up 0 bases, with 6 bases separating them. The CDR3 protein is CASSLVGYQETQYF. In DNA form, the CDR3 reads TGCGCCAGCAGCTTGGTTGGGTACCAAGAGACCCAGTACTTC.

Notes on this clone: In the same sample, other DNA sequences code for this CDR3. The genes are TRBV7-6 and TRBJ2-3, with D hard to call. CDR3 length: 16 amino acids. Trimming shortened V by 1 base and J by 0 bases, and 11 bases separated the two germline ends. Germline V CDR1 and CDR2: SGHVS, FNYEAQ. This chain's CDR3 is CASSLVVSRSTDTQYF. CDR3 nucleotides: TGTGCCAGCAGCTTAGTGGTTTCGCGCAGCACAGATACGCAGTATTTT.

This chain links TRBV10-3 with TRBJ2-7, with 11 bases fitting TRBD1. The CDR3 runs 13 residues. Germline-derived CDR1 and CDR2 are ENHRY and SYGVKD. Trimming at V came to 7 bases and at J to 6 bases, leaving 5 bases not matched to a gene. The CDR3 DNA reads TGTGCCATCACCGGACAGGGGGCTGGCGAGCAGTACTTC. Translation gives CAITGQGAGEQYF.

The chain couples TRBV18 to TRBJ2-3, with unresolved D. Trimming cost V 0 bases and J 6 bases, with 10 bases left between them. The length of the CDR3 is 14 residues. The germline V gene has CDR1 KGHSH and CDR2 LQKENI. CDR3 residues: CASSPPDLRDTQYF. As DNA, the CDR3 is TGTGCCAGCTCACCACCGGACCTGAGGGATACGCAGTATTTT.

This sequence joins TRBV12-5 and TRBJ2-1; no firm D call. Germline CDR1 reads LGHNT; CDR2 reads FRNRAP. The CDR3 length is 11 residues. Trimming took 2 bases from V and 9 from J, leaving 5 bases between them. CDR3 sequence reads: CASGLYSEQFF. CDR3 DNA sequence: TGTGCTAGTGGTTTGTATAGTGAGCAGTTCTTC.

This chain joins TRBV7-2 and TRBJ2-1; D is possibly TRBD1 or TRBD2 (5 bases each). The CDR3 runs to 13 residues. With 5 bases removed from V and 8 bases from J, the gap between germline ends came to 13 bases. The germline V gene has CDR1 SGHTA and CDR2 FQGNSA. The DNA for the CDR3 is TGTGCCAGCAGCCGGGACCTTGTGGATGAGCAGTTCTTC. Its protein is CASSRDLVDEQFF.

V usage is TRBV11-2 and J usage is TRBJ2-3; no definite D call. V was cut by 4 bases and J by 4 bases, with 6 bases left in between. Germline assignment: CDR1 SGHAT and CDR2 FQNNGV. The CDR3 consists of 12 residues. The chain's CDR3 is CASSSLADTQYF. The CDR3 bases are TGTGCCAGCAGCTCCTTGGCAGATACGCAGTATTTT.

This chain connects TRBV11-2 to TRBJ2-1, with D unclear. CDR1 SGHAT and CDR2 FQNNGV come from the germline V gene. There are 17 residues in the CDR3. Trimming removed 0 bases from V and 0 bases from J, with 12 bases in between. CDR3 DNA: TGTGCCAGCAGCTTAGATCCGGCCGCCAGCTCCTACAATGAGCAGTTCTTC. As protein: CASSLDPAASSYNEQFF.

J is TRBJ1-1 and V is TRBV6-5; D is uncertain. Trimming left V 4 bases short and J 1 base short, with 7 bases between. The length of the CDR3 is 13 residues. The germline V gene encodes CDR1 MNHEY and CDR2 SVGAGI. The chain's CDR3 is CASSLEGNTEAFF. Here the CDR3 DNA reads TGTGCCAGCAGTTTGGAGGGGAACACTGAAGCTTTCTTT.

J is TRBJ1-1 and V is TRBV27; no firm D call. V lost 5 bases and J lost 11, with 21 bases in between. CDR1 and CDR2 from the germline V gene are MNHEY and SMNVEV (reference sequence). This CDR3 is 14 amino acids long. As DNA, the CDR3 is TGTGCCAGCAGTCCGACGGGCTTCGGGAATCCTGCTTTCTTT. This encodes CASSPTGFGNPAFF.

In the case of this clone: This sample also contains other DNA sequences that code for the same CDR3. The gene calls are TRBV7-9 and TRBJ2-1; D not resolved. The CDR3 has 12 amino acids. V dropped 1 base and J dropped 5 bases, with 3 bases sitting between them. CDR1 and CDR2 (germline): SEHNR, FQNEAQ (reference sequence). The DNA for the CDR3 is TGTGCCAGCAGCTTAGAGGACAATGAGCAGTTCTTC. This translates into CASSLEDNEQFF.

V is TRBV6-5 and J is TRBJ2-1; 11 bases agree with TRBD2. J lost 3 bases, V lost 2 bases, and 3 bases had no gene match. The germline V gene has CDR1 MNHEY and CDR2 SVGAGI. This CDR3 contains 16 residues. The CDR3 DNA is TGTGCCAGCAGTTACGCAGGACTAGCGGGCTACAATGAGCAGTTCTTC. Amino acid sequence: CASSYAGLAGYNEQFF.

The rearrangement joins TRBV25-1 to TRBJ2-3; D might be TRBD2 (6 bases). This CDR3 is 16 amino acids long. Germline V CDR1 and CDR2: MGHDK, SYGVNS. The ends were cut back, 8 bases at V and 5 bases at J, with 23 bases in the middle. The CDR3, as DNA: TGTGCCAGCGCCCCGGCGGCTAGCGTTTACGGAGATACGCAGTATTTT. This translates into CASAPAASVYGDTQYF.

V is TRBV5-1 and J is TRBJ2-2; unclear D gene. V lost 4 bases, J lost 0 bases, and 7 bases lay in between. Germline CDR1 reads SGHRS; CDR2 reads YFSETQ. This CDR3 comprises 14 residues. The chain's CDR3 is CASSDGPNTGELFF. The CDR3 nucleotides are TGCGCCAGCAGCGACGGGCCGAACACCGGGGAGCTGTTTTTT.

In this sample, this clone turned up once. V and J are TRBV4-1 and TRBJ1-3, with D perhaps TRBD1 (5 bases). CDR1 MGHRA and CDR2 YSYEKL come from the germline V gene. The CDR3 spans 15 residues. V was shortened by 0 bases and J by 2 bases, with 8 bases between the two germline ends. Here the CDR3 DNA reads TGCGCCAGCAGCCAAGAACCCAGGGCTGGAAACACCATATATTTT. It encodes CASSQEPRAGNTIYF.

This clone is a singleton in its sample. The chain uses TRBV29-1 and TRBJ1-2; unclear D gene. The V gene's germline CDR1 is SQVTM and CDR2 ANQGSEA. The CDR3 length is 12 residues. The germline V and J ends were trimmed by 7 bases and 6 bases, with 15 bases remaining between them. The CDR3 region has the DNA TGCAGCGGTAGGACCGCCGGTGATGGCTACACCTTC. The encoded protein is CSGRTAGDGYTF.

The chain employs TRBV5-1 and TRBJ1-4, with D perhaps matching TRBD1 (6 bases). Germline CDR1 is SGHRS and CDR2 is YFSETQ. V was pared by 4 bases and J by 6 bases, with 16 bases between. The CDR3 has 15 residues. The CDR3, as DNA: TGCGCCAGCAGCCCCGCCGGGACATTCGATGAAAAACTGTTTTTT. Amino acid sequence: CASSPAGTFDEKLFF.

The V gene is TRBV5-5, the J gene TRBJ2-7; D gene unclear. From germline, CDR1 is SGHKS and CDR2 YYEKEE (reference sequence). With 5 bases removed from V and 6 bases from J, the gap between germline ends came to 18 bases. CDR3 length: 14 amino acids. The DNA of the CDR3 is TGTGCCAGCAGTCCTACAGTTTCATCGGTCGAGCAGTACTTC. Translating gives CASSPTVSSVEQYF. The full variable domain, with the rest looked up from reference TRBV5-5 and TRBJ2-7, is DAGVTQSPTHLIKTRGQQVTLRCSPISGHKSVSWYQQVLGQGPQFIFQYYEKEERGRGNFPDRFSARQFPNYSSELNVNALLLGDSALYLCASSPTVSSVEQYFGPGTRLTVT.

This chain connects TRBV5-1 to TRBJ2-1; tentative D call: TRBD1 (5 bases). The CDR3 runs to 15 residues. Trimming took off 1 base at V and 9 bases at J, with 17 bases between the two ends. The germline V gene encodes CDR1 SGHRS and CDR2 YFSETQ. CDR3 in amino acids: CASSLIVGPSGEQFF. The CDR3 DNA sequence: TGCGCCAGCAGCTTGATCGTGGGGCCCAGTGGTGAGCAGTTCTTC.

Only one count was recorded for this clone. The chain uses TRBV11-3 and TRBJ2-7; D is ambiguous. The CDR3 length is 14 residues. V was clipped by 2 bases and J by 6 bases, with 14 bases between them. Germline V gene sequence: CDR1 SGHNT, CDR2 YENEEA. CDR3 nucleotides: TGTGCCAGCAGCTTAAGAGGCAGTTTGGGCGAGCAGTACTTC. The encoded protein is CASSLRGSLGEQYF.